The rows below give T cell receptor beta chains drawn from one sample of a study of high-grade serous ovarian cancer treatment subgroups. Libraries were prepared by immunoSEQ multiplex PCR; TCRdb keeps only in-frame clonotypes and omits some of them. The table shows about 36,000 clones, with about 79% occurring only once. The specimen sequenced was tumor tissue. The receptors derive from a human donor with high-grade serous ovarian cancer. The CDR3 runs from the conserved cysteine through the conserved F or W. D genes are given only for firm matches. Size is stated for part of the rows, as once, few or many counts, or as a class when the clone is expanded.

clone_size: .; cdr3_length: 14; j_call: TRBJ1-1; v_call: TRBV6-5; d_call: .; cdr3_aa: CASSYSSGGTEAFF; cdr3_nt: TGTGCCAGCAGTTACTCGAGTGGGGGCACTGAAGCTTTCTTT
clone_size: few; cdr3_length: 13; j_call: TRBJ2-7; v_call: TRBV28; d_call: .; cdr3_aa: CASSRQSPYEQYF; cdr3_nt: TGTGCCAGCAGTCGACAAAGTCCCTACGAGCAGTACTTC
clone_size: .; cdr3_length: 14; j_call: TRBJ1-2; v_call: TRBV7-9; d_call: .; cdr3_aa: CASIGGENRYGYTF; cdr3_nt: TGTGCCAGCATCGGCGGTGAGAACCGATATGGCTACACCTTC
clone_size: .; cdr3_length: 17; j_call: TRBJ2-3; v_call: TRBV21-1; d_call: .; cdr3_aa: CASSTRQGALGTDTQYF; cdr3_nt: TGTGCCAGCAGCACCCGGCAGGGGGCGCTGGGCACAGATACGCAGTATTTT
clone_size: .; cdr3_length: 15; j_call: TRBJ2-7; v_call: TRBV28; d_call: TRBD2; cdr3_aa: CASSFVAGVLYEQYF; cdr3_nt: TGTGCCAGCAGTTTTGTAGCGGGAGTTCTCTACGAGCAGTACTTC
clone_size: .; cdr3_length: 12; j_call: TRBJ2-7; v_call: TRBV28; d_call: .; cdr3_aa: CASSPHGYEQYF; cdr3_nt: TGTGCCAGCAGTCCCCATGGGTACGAGCAGTACTTC
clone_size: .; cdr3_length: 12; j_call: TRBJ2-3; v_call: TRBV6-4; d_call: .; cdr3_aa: CASRPSTDTQYF; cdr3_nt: TGTGCCAGCAGGCCTAGCACAGATACGCAGTATTTT
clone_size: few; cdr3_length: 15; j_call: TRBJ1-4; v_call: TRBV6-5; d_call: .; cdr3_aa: CASSSVGGTNEKLFF; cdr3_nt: TGTGCCAGCAGTTCGGTCGGAGGAACTAATGAAAAACTGTTTTTT
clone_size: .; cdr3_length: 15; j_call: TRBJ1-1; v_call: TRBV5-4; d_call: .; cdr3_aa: CASRSLSLGNTEAFF; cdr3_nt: TGTGCCAGCAGGAGTTTAAGTCTGGGTAACACTGAAGCTTTCTTT
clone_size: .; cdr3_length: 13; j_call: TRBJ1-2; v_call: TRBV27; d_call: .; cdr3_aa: CASSLQGNYGYTF; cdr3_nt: TGTGCCAGCAGTTTACAGGGTAACTATGGCTACACCTTC
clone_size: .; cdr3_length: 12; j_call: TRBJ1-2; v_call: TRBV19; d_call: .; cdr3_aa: CASSIGGVGYTF; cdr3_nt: TGTGCCAGTAGTATCGGAGGGGTTGGCTACACCTTC
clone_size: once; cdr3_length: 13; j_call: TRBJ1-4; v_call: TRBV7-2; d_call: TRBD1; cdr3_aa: CASRGQGTEKLFF; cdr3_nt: TGTGCCAGCAGGGGACAGGGTACTGAAAAACTGTTTTTT
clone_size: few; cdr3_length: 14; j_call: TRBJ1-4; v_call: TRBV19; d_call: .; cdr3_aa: CASSTQPTNEKLFF; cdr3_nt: TGTGCCAGTAGTACCCAGCCAACTAATGAAAAACTGTTTTTT
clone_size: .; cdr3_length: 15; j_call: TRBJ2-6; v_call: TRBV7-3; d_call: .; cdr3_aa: CASSLTGGGANVLTF; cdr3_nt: TGTGCCAGCAGCTTAACCGGGGGTGGGGCCAACGTCCTGACTTTC
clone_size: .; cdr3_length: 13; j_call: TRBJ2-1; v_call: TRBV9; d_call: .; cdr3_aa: CASSAGGPNEQFF; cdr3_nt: TGTGCCAGCAGCGCCGGAGGGCCCAATGAGCAGTTCTTC
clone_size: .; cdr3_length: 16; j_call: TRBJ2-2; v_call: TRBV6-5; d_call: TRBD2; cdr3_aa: CASSYSTSGTTGELFF; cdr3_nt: TGTGCCAGCAGTTACTCGACTAGCGGGACCACCGGGGAGCTGTTTTTT